A selection of T cell receptor beta chains follows, all from one sample in a study of neurological immune-mediated disorders. From the 5' RACE reads, TCRdb called clonotypes with MiXCR, one entry per CDR3 protein. This sample has around 70,000 distinct CDR3 sequences; 4% to 6% occur once, and the top ten carry about 2.6%. The sample was PBMCs. Receptors were obtained from a woman in her twenties or thirties with multiple sclerosis. The CDR3 runs from the conserved cysteine through the conserved F or W. A D gene is named only where the DNA matches it firmly. Some rows have no size entry. The others give once, few or many, or a class for an expanded clone.

j_gene: TRBJ2-3
v_gene: TRBV5-1
abundance: many
d_gene: -
CDR3aa: CASRLTGSADTQYF
CDR3nt: TGCGCCAGCAGGTTAACAGGGAGTGCAGATACGCAGTATTTT

j_gene: TRBJ1-1
v_gene: TRBV5-1
abundance: many
d_gene: TRBD1
CDR3aa: CASSNEQGASVNTEAFF
CDR3nt: TGCGCCAGCAGCAACGAACAGGGGGCCAGTGTGAACACTGAAGCTTTCTTT

j_gene: TRBJ2-5
v_gene: TRBV5-1
abundance: -
d_gene: -
CDR3aa: CASSLGTIQETQYF
CDR3nt: TGCGCCAGCAGCTTGGGGACCATCCAAGAGACCCAGTACTTC

j_gene: TRBJ2-2
v_gene: TRBV20-1
abundance: many
d_gene: TRBD2
CDR3aa: CSARDRLAGSNTGELFF
CDR3nt: TGCAGTGCTAGAGATCGGCTAGCGGGGTCGAACACCGGGGAGCTGTTTTTT

j_gene: TRBJ1-2
v_gene: TRBV12-3/TRBV12-4
abundance: -
d_gene: -
CDR3aa: CASSLVRTRGYTF
CDR3nt: TGTGCCAGCAGTTTAGTAAGGACGCGCGGCTACACCTTC

j_gene: TRBJ2-7
v_gene: TRBV20-1
abundance: many
d_gene: TRBD2
CDR3aa: CSAKTSGGTYEQYF
CDR3nt: TGCAGTGCTAAGACTAGCGGGGGGACCTACGAGCAGTACTTC

j_gene: TRBJ2-7
v_gene: TRBV6-5
abundance: -
d_gene: -
CDR3aa: CVSSYSGEQYF
CDR3nt: TGTGTCAGCAGTTACTCGGGCGAGCAGTACTTC

j_gene: TRBJ2-3
v_gene: TRBV20-1
abundance: -
d_gene: -
CDR3aa: CSAETRLSITDTQYF
CDR3nt: TGCAGTGCTGAGACCCGACTATCAATCACAGATACGCAGTATTTT

j_gene: TRBJ1-5
v_gene: TRBV7-8
abundance: many
d_gene: -
CDR3aa: CASSLLVPSSNQPQHF
CDR3nt: TGTGCCAGCAGCTTATTGGTCCCCTCTAGCAATCAGCCCCAGCATTTT

j_gene: TRBJ2-3
v_gene: TRBV5-1
abundance: few
d_gene: TRBD2
CDR3aa: CASSLRGGPVDTQYF
CDR3nt: TGCGCCAGCAGCTTACGGGGGGGCCCGGTAGATACGCAGTATTTT

j_gene: TRBJ1-5
v_gene: TRBV15
abundance: many
d_gene: TRBD1
CDR3aa: CATSSRQGYSNQPQHF
CDR3nt: TGTGCCACCAGCAGCAGACAGGGTTATAGCAATCAGCCCCAGCATTTT